The T cell receptor beta chain described here comes from a study of cytomegalovirus exposure and HLA in healthy donors. The CDR3 is 16 amino acids. Per germline, CDR1 SGHRS and CDR2 YFSETQ. V was shortened by 6 bases and J by 6 bases, with 22 bases between the two germline ends. About this clone: The antigen is not known.

The study ran its PCR with 60 Vbeta and 13 Jbeta primers. Sequencing was performed with immunoSEQ multiplex PCR; in TCRdb, only in-frame clones are kept and a portion is missing. The repertoire consists of around 220,000 clones, with more than 60% occurring once and the leading ten covering around a sixth. Findings and caveats of the study: Analysis performed later showed TCR beta chains linked to HLA being more clonally expanded than equally common others.

Sequencing used PBMCs. The genes are TRBV5-1 and TRBJ2-1; D possibly corresponds to TRBD2 (5 bases). The receptor comes from a man in his forties in good health and CMV-seronegative. The CDR3 protein is CASTGQARSGSNEQFF. The CDR3 nucleotides read TGCGCCAGCACCGGTCAAGCTAGGTCGGGGTCCAATGAGCAGTTCTTC.